In this sample, the clone carrying this TCR beta chain turned up a few times. Its antigen is not identified. This CDR3 is 14 amino acids long. Germline CDR1 reads SNHLY; CDR2 reads FYNNEI. V shed 3 bases and J shed 2 bases, with 8 bases lying between them. The data were taken from a study of identical twins. TCRdb independently ran MiXCR on the 5' RACE reads; one entry per CDR3 protein. Of a few hundred thousand distinct CDR3 sequences listed, approximately 8.8% are singletons. Study results and limitations: Clonotypes of the beta chain that were abundant in cord blood carried fewer insertions (memory repertoires showed none). Conclusions relied on cross-sectional statistical analysis, not following the same donors. It was out-of-frame TCR alpha sharing in monozygotic twins that models underestimated.

All donors were healthy, and all were Caucasian. Input material: naive T cells sorted from blood. The clonotype comes from a woman between 50 and 59 years old in good health. The gene calls are TRBV2 and TRBJ2-4; D not certain. The CDR3 here is CASSDKGTKNIQYF. CDR3 nucleotide sequence: TGTGCCAGCAGTGATAAGGGAACCAAAAACATTCAGTACTTC.